The clone carrying this T cell receptor beta chain came up many times. Its specificity is unknown. RNA extraction used unfractionated whole blood as the source of total RNA. Individual cDNA molecules each carried unique molecular identifiers attached by the library. TCRdb processed the 5' RACE reads anew with MiXCR; each CDR3 protein has one entry. The table has tens of thousands of distinct CDR3 sequences, approximately 7.7% seen once; the top ten hold 2% to 2.5%. The germline CDR1 and CDR2 sequences are SEHNR and FQNEAQ (reference sequence). With 2 bases removed from V and 5 bases from J, the gap between germline ends came to 7 bases. The length of the CDR3 is 13 residues. The sample belongs to a study of human T cells and chemical hapten exposure. Study results and limitations: Once DPC sensitization occurred, TCRs above 1 in 1000 frequency showed no change.

The receptor comes from a male donor in good health. V usage is TRBV7-9 and J usage is TRBJ2-1; the D is unclear. CDR3 region: CASSLSEDNEQFF. The CDR3, as DNA: TGTGCCAGCAGCTTAAGTGAGGACAATGAGCAGTTCTTC.